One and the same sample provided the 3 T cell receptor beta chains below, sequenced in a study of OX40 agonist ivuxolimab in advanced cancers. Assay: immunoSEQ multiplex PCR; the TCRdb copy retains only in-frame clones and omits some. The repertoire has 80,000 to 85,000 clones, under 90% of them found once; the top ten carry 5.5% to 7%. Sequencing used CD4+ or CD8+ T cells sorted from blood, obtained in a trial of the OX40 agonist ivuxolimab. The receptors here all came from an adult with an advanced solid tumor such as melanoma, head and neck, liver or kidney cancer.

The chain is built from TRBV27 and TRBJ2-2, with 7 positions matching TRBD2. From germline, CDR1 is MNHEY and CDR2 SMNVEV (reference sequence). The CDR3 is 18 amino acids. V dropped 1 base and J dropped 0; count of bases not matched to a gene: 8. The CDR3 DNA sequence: TGTGCCAGCAGTTTATGGGGCGTGAGCGGGGCGAACACCGGGGAGCTGTTTTTT. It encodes CASSLWGVSGANTGELFF.

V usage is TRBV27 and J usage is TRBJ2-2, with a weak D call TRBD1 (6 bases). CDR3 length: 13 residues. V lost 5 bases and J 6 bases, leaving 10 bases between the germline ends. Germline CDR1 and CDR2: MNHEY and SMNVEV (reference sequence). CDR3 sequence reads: CASSRDMAGELFF. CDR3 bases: TGTGCCAGCAGTAGGGACATGGCCGGGGAGCTGTTTTTT.

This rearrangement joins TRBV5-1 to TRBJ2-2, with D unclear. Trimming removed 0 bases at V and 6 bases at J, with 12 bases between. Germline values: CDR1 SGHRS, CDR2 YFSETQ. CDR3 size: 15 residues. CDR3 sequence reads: CASSLAVWIAGELFF. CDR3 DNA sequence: TGCGCCAGCAGCTTGGCGGTGTGGATTGCCGGGGAGCTGTTTTTT.